The rows below give T cell receptor beta chains drawn from one sample of a study of T cells in Graves' hyperthyroidism and ophthalmopathy. TCRdb re-derived calls from the multiplex PCR reads in MiXCR, one entry per CDR3 protein. The data hold fewer than 750,000 distinct CDR3 sequences, with more than 45% observed a single time. Source material: peripheral blood or thyroid tissue (not recorded which). These receptors were obtained from a woman aged 18-29 years with Graves' hyperthyroidism. Each CDR3 is given with its conserved first and last residue. A D gene is named only where the DNA matches it firmly. Only part of the rows carry a size: once, few, many, or a class if the clone is expanded.

size	D	V	J	CDR3	DNA
few	-	TRBV13	TRBJ1-1	CASSVEPFF	TGTGCCAGCAGCGTAGAACCCTTCTTT
-	-	TRBV5-4	TRBJ2-1	CASSLAADSYNEQFF	TGTGCCAGCAGCTTGGCAGCGGACTCCTACAATGAGCAGTTCTTC
many	-	TRBV12-3/TRBV12-4	TRBJ1-4	CATKGGPTNEKLFF	TGTGCCACCAAGGGGGGGCCAACTAATGAAAAACTGTTTTTT
many	-	TRBV5-1	TRBJ2-7	CASSPPGSNYEQYF	TGCGCCAGCAGCCCTCCGGGATCAAACTACGAGCAGTACTTC
-	TRBD1	TRBV19	TRBJ2-5	CARTGGETQYF	TGTGCCAGGACAGGGGGTGAGACCCAGTACTTC
many	-	TRBV19	TRBJ2-7	CASSFAGQGGSYEQYF	TGTGCCAGTAGTTTCGCCGGGCAGGGCGGGTCCTACGAGCAGTACTTC
many	-	TRBV7-2	TRBJ1-1	CASSLEAGVGAFF	TGTGCCAGCAGCTTAGAGGCAGGGGTCGGGGCTTTCTTT
-	-	TRBV12-3/TRBV12-4	TRBJ2-3	CASSLFPEGALDTQYF	TGTGCCAGCAGTTTGTTCCCGGAGGGGGCTCTTGATACGCAGTATTTT
-	-	TRBV29-1	TRBJ1-1	CSVEGSAGNTEAFF	TGCAGCGTTGAAGGTTCAGCTGGAAACACTGAAGCTTTCTTT
many	TRBD1	TRBV6-5	TRBJ2-7	CASTPDRGRIYEQYF	TGTGCCAGCACCCCGGACAGGGGAAGAATCTACGAGCAGTACTTC
-	-	TRBV15	TRBJ2-6	CATSRRGGSGANVLTF	TGTGCCACCAGCAGACGAGGGGGCTCTGGGGCCAACGTCCTGACTTTC
many	TRBD2	TRBV6-2/TRBV6-3	TRBJ2-7	CASTGLAGSEQYF	TGTGCCAGCACGGGACTAGCGGGAAGCGAGCAGTACTTC
once	-	TRBV10-3	TRBJ2-3	CAISESAGTDTRYF	TGTGCCATCAGTGAGTCGGCGGGAACAGATACGCGGTATTTT
many	TRBD2	TRBV9	TRBJ2-5	CASSAGTRTSGRAKETQYF	TGTGCCAGCAGCGCGGGAACTAGGACTAGCGGGAGGGCAAAAGAGACCCAGTACTTC
many	-	TRBV3-1	TRBJ2-5	CASKDGSGRETQYF	TGTGCCAGCAAGGACGGGAGTGGACGAGAGACCCAGTACTTC
few	-	TRBV6-2/TRBV6-3	TRBJ1-4	CASSYQGLEEKLFF	TGTGCCAGCAGTTACCAGGGTCTGGAGGAAAAACTGTTTTTT
-	-	TRBV24-1	TRBJ2-4	CATSDSPGRKTSIAKNIQYF	TGTGCCACCAGTGATTCCCCGGGACGGAAAACTAGCATAGCCAAAAACATTCAGTACTTC
many	TRBD1	TRBV20-1	TRBJ1-6	CSARDGWGTGNSPLHF	TGCAGTGCTAGAGATGGGTGGGGGACAGGGAATTCACCCCTCCACTTT
-	-	TRBV25-1	TRBJ2-3	CATSRGTTDTQYF	TGTGCCACCTCCAGGGGTACGACAGATACGCAGTATTTT
-	TRBD1	TRBV7-9	TRBJ2-2	CASSLLPGGELFF	TGTGCCAGCAGCTTACTGCCAGGGGGCGAGCTGTTTTTT
many	-	TRBV7-9	TRBJ1-1	CASSLGTEMNTEAFF	TGTGCCAGCAGCCTAGGGACTGAGATGAACACTGAAGCTTTCTTT
-	TRBD1	TRBV9	TRBJ1-2	CASSVGGQGPYGYTF	TGTGCCAGCAGCGTCGGGGGACAGGGGCCCTATGGCTACACCTTC
many	TRBD1	TRBV20-1	TRBJ2-5	CSARKQGQETQYF	TGCAGTGCTAGAAAACAGGGGCAAGAGACCCAGTACTTC
many	-	TRBV12-3/TRBV12-4	TRBJ1-1	CASSPWKDNTEAFF	TGTGCCAGCAGCCCGTGGAAGGATAACACTGAAGCTTTCTTT
-	-	TRBV2	TRBJ2-6	CASSGVSGSGANVLTF	TGTGCCAGCAGCGGGGTATCCGGGTCTGGGGCCAACGTCCTGACTTTC
many	TRBD1	TRBV15	TRBJ1-4	CATGTGPSTNEKLFF	TGTGCCACTGGGACAGGGCCCTCAACTAATGAAAAACTGTTTTTT
-	-	TRBV29-1	TRBJ2-5	CSLLRGSEETQYF	TGCAGCTTACTCCGGGGGTCGGAAGAGACCCAGTACTTC
many	-	TRBV15	TRBJ2-1	CATSRDYIEQFF	TGTGCCACCAGCAGAGACTACATTGAGCAGTTCTTC
once	-	TRBV20-1	TRBJ1-1	CSARGRAGEQNPEAFF	TGCAGTGCTAGAGGGAGAGCAGGGGAGCAGAACCCCGAAGCTTTCTTT
many	TRBD1	TRBV6-5	TRBJ2-5	CASSWTGGETQYF	TGTGCCAGCAGTTGGACAGGGGGGGAGACCCAGTACTTC
-	TRBD1	TRBV7-9	TRBJ1-2	CASSYLTGLGGPYGYTF	TGTGCCAGCAGCTATCTGACAGGGCTTGGGGGGCCGTATGGCTACACCTTC
-	-	TRBV12-3/TRBV12-4	TRBJ1-1	CASSLAPGLDEAFF	TGTGCCAGCAGCTTAGCCCCAGGGTTGGATGAAGCTTTCTTT
-	TRBD1	TRBV6-2/TRBV6-3	TRBJ1-1	CASSYSYLDRAIMNTEAFF	TGTGCCAGCAGTTACTCGTATCTGGACAGGGCGATAATGAACACTGAAGCTTTCTTT
-	-	TRBV7-7	TRBJ2-1	CASSPEGSYNEQFF	TGTGCTAGCAGCCCGGAGGGGTCCTACAATGAGCAGTTCTTC
few	-	TRBV3-1	TRBJ2-7	CASSQSGTYEQYF	TGTGCCAGCAGCCAGAGCGGAACTTACGAGCAGTACTTC
many	TRBD2	TRBV13	TRBJ2-5	CASSLVGDGTGLFQETQYF	TGTGCCAGCAGCTTAGTGGGTGACGGAACGGGACTATTTCAAGAGACCCAGTACTTC
many	TRBD1	TRBV28	TRBJ2-7	CASRRHGTGSYEQYF	TGTGCCAGCAGACGACACGGGACAGGGTCCTACGAGCAGTACTTC
many	TRBD2	TRBV6-5	TRBJ2-7	CASSGTSRYEQYF	TGTGCCAGTTCCGGGACTAGCCGCTACGAGCAGTACTTC
-	TRBD1	TRBV29-1	TRBJ2-6	CSVRDSEIYSGANVLTF	TGCAGCGTCCGGGACAGCGAGATTTACTCTGGGGCCAACGTCCTGACTTTC
many	-	TRBV6-5	TRBJ2-7	CASRTTGSYEQYF	TGTGCCAGCAGAACCACGGGCTCCTACGAGCAGTACTTC
many	-	TRBV11-2	TRBJ1-1	CASSLVRTALEAFF	TGTGCCAGCAGCTTAGTGAGGACTGCACTTGAAGCTTTCTTT
-	-	TRBV2	TRBJ2-6	CASSFPTGQGANVLTF	TGTGCCAGCAGTTTCCCTACAGGACAGGGGGCCAACGTCCTGACTTTC
many	TRBD1	TRBV4-3	TRBJ1-2	CASSQATGGMRDYGYTF	TGCGCCAGCAGCCAAGCAACAGGGGGCATGAGGGACTATGGCTACACCTTC
many	-	TRBV2	TRBJ1-5	CASSDLSDSLSNQPQHF	TGTGCCAGCAGTGATTTGTCGGACTCCCTTAGCAATCAGCCCCAGCATTTT
-	-	TRBV20-1	TRBJ1-1	CSARDGVGYTEAFF	TGCAGTGCTAGAGATGGGGTAGGGTACACTGAAGCTTTCTTT
many	TRBD1	TRBV7-6	TRBJ1-2	CASSLAPGQGYYGYTF	TGTGCCAGCAGCTTAGCCCCGGGACAGGGGTACTATGGCTACACCTTC
-	-	TRBV2	TRBJ1-2	CASVESQGINYGYTF	TGTGCCAGCGTTGAATCGCAGGGGATTAACTATGGCTACACCTTC
once	-	TRBV6-5	TRBJ1-5	CASSYQGLDQPQHF	TGTGCCAGCAGTTACCAGGGGCTGGACCAGCCCCAGCATTTT
few	-	TRBV7-8	TRBJ1-1	CASSLFGARTEAFF	TGTGCCAGCAGCCTTTTCGGGGCCCGGACTGAAGCTTTCTTT
-	-	TRBV20-1	TRBJ2-7	CSARERTRLYEQYF	TGCAGTGCTAGAGAGCGGACGAGACTCTACGAGCAGTACTTC